These T cell receptor beta chains were read from a single sample in a study of human T cells and chemical hapten exposure. MiXCR was run by TCRdb on the RACE reads, yielding one entry per CDR3 protein. In the table there are 300,000 to 400,000 distinct CDR3 sequences, around 7% of which are singletons. The starting material was whole blood, obtained in connection with sensitization to the hapten diphenylcyclopropenone (DPC). The receptor set was obtained from a woman aged 18-29 years with alopecia areata. Some clones in this sample may be carry-over from other donors' samples. CDR3s include the opening cysteine and the closing phenylalanine or tryptophan. A D gene is named only where the DNA matches it firmly. Clone size is stated in some rows and not others, as once, few, many or a class when expanded.

TRBJ1-1,.,.,TRBV5-1,TGCGCCAGCAGCCAGGACAGCTTTATGAACACTGAAGCTTTCTTT,CASSQDSFMNTEAFF
TRBJ1-5,.,few,TRBV2,TGTGCCAGCAGTCCCGAGGGGGTCAATCAGCCCCAGCATTTT,CASSPEGVNQPQHF
TRBJ2-2,.,many,TRBV3-1,TGTGCCAGCAGCCAGTCCGGCGGGGAGCTGTTTTTT,CASSQSGGELFF
TRBJ2-6,.,few,TRBV19,TGTGCCAGTAGTATACAGGGACCCCCGGCCAACGTCCTGACTTTC,CASSIQGPPANVLTF
TRBJ2-5,TRBD2,many,TRBV12-3/TRBV12-4,TGTGCCAGCAGTCCTAATAGCGGGGGGGCCTTTGAGACCCAGTACTTC,CASSPNSGGAFETQYF
TRBJ2-5,.,.,TRBV7-2,TGTGCCAGCAGCCCGATCTCCCAAGAGACCCAGTACTTC,CASSPISQETQYF
TRBJ1-5,.,many,TRBV6-1,TGTGCCAGCAGTGGTTCGAGTTATAGCAATCAGCCCCAGCATTTT,CASSGSSYSNQPQHF
TRBJ1-1,.,.,TRBV20-1,TGCAGTGCTAGTCGAATTAACACTGAAGCTTTCTTT,CSASRINTEAFF
TRBJ2-5,.,few,TRBV4-1,TGCGCCAGCAGCCAAGGGCAGGTTCCCCCCCAAGAGACCCAGTACTTC,CASSQGQVPPQETQYF
TRBJ2-1,.,.,TRBV28,TGTGCCAGCAGTTTAGGTCTCTATGAGCAGTTCTTC,CASSLGLYEQFF
TRBJ2-5,TRBD1,few,TRBV19,TGTGCCAGTAGTATCGACAGGGGCGCCGTTCGGACCCAGTACTTC,CASSIDRGAVRTQYF
TRBJ1-1,.,.,TRBV4-2,TGTGCCAGCAGCCAAGAAGGAGGGCCGAACACTGAAGCTTTCTTT,CASSQEGGPNTEAFF
TRBJ1-1,TRBD1,few,TRBV4-3,TGCGCCAGCAGCCAGGTCTTCGGGACAGGGGAGGGCACTGAAGCTTTCTTT,CASSQVFGTGEGTEAFF
TRBJ2-7,.,few,TRBV28,TGTGCCAGCAGACACACAGGGCCGTCGTCCTACGAGCAGTACTTC,CASRHTGPSSYEQYF
TRBJ2-1,.,.,TRBV20-1,TGCAGTGCTCCCCCAGCGAAGGCGGGGAATGAGCAGTTCTTC,CSAPPAKAGNEQFF
TRBJ1-3,TRBD1,few,TRBV7-2,TGTGCCAGCACCCCCTTAGGGACAGGGGTAGGAAACACCATATATTTT,CASTPLGTGVGNTIYF
TRBJ1-4,.,few,TRBV7-8,TGTGCCAGCAGCCTACTGCGGGGGCCTTCACTTGGGTCAACTAATGAAAAACTGTTTTTT,CASSLLRGPSLGSTNEKLFF
TRBJ2-7,.,many,TRBV28,TGTGCCAGCACGGAGTCCTCCTACGAGCAGTACTTC,CASTESSYEQYF
TRBJ1-5,.,many,TRBV6-5,TGTGCCAGCAGAGTTTCAGGTTTCAATCAGCCCCAGCATTTT,CASRVSGFNQPQHF
TRBJ2-1,.,many,TRBV11-1,TGTGCCAGCAGGCCGACAGGGAGGGATGAGCAGTTCTTC,CASRPTGRDEQFF